The 22 T cell receptor beta chains below come from one sample, sequenced in a study of response to subunit inactivated influenza vaccine. In TCRdb, the RT-PCR reads were re-called with MiXCR into one record per CDR3 protein. This table has about 500,000 distinct CDR3 sequences, about 17% appearing once. This material consisted of CD4+ T cells sorted from PBMCs, taken approximately 25 months after vaccination. The receptors stem from a man aged 50 to 69 who received an inactivated influenza vaccine.

This clonotype has only a few counts. V is TRBV2 and J is TRBJ1-1; D not certain. The CDR3 contains 12 residues. Between the trimmed V and J ends, which lost 4 bases and 6 bases, there was a span of 9 bases. Germline V gene lookup returns CDR1 SNHLY and CDR2 FYNNEI. As DNA, the CDR3 is TGTGCCAGCAGTGGGGTGGCAGCTGAAGCTTTCTTT. It yields the protein CASSGVAAEAFF.

This clonotype was recorded at least ten times. This rearrangement joins TRBV24-1 to TRBJ2-5; weak D call: TRBD1 (7 bases). The CDR3 is 13 amino acids. V shed 9 bases and J shed 3 bases, with 13 bases lying between them. Germline assignment: CDR1 KGHDR and CDR2 SFDVKD. Here the CDR3 reads CATGGTVEETQYF. The CDR3 DNA is TGTGCCACCGGAGGGACAGTTGAAGAGACCCAGTACTTC.

The chain uses TRBV24-1 and TRBJ2-3; 12 bases line up with TRBD1. Germline lookup yields CDR1 KGHDR and CDR2 SFDVKD. The CDR3 has 17 amino acids. J gave up 1 base and V 3 bases, and 4 bases lay outside the gene matches. CDR3 bases: TGTGCCACCAGTGATGGGACAGGGGGCTTAGGCACAGATACGCAGTATTTT. This sequence encodes CATSDGTGGLGTDTQYF.

This clonotype was counted ten times or more. The genes are TRBV29-1 and TRBJ2-2; no definite D call. Deletions cut 4 bases from V and 7 bases from J, with 7 bases between. Germline CDR1 is SQVTM and CDR2 is ANQGSEA. This CDR3 is built from 11 residues. CDR3 sequence reads: CSVVWVGELFF. CDR3 nucleotide sequence: TGCAGCGTTGTATGGGTCGGGGAGCTGTTTTTT.

The rearrangement links TRBV4-3 to TRBJ1-4; D possibly corresponds to TRBD1 (5 bases). The CDR3 extends over 16 amino acids. V lost 1 base, J lost 8 bases, and 17 bases lay in between. Germline CDR1 LGHNA, CDR2 YSLEER. The DNA for the CDR3 is TGCGCCAGCAGCCAAGGCCTTGGGGCGCGTTACGAAAAACTGTTTTTT. Its protein product is CASSQGLGARYEKLFF.

V is TRBV4-3 and J is TRBJ2-4, with D tentatively TRBD1 or TRBD2 (5 bases each). This CDR3 region has 14 residues. With 3 bases removed from V and 2 bases from J, the gap between germline ends came to 8 bases. Per the germline V gene, CDR1 is LGHNA and CDR2 is YSLEER. The CDR3 is CASSHPGPKNIQYF. The CDR3 coding sequence is TGCGCCAGCAGCCACCCGGGACCCAAAAACATTCAGTACTTC.

This clonotype has just a few counts. The gene calls are TRBV5-1 and TRBJ1-2, with D possibly matching TRBD1 (5 bases). V was clipped by 1 base and J by 8 bases, with 15 bases between them. The CDR3 runs to 14 residues. CDR1 is SGHRS and CDR2 is YFSETQ in the germline V gene. The CDR3 reads CASSLNTGTKGYTF. DNA for the CDR3: TGCGCCAGCAGCTTGAACACCGGGACCAAAGGCTACACCTTC.

The J gene is TRBJ2-1, the V gene TRBV7-2; no firm D call. CDR3 length: 15 residues. Trimming pared 3 bases from V and 1 base from J, leaving 10 bases between. Germline CDR1 reads SGHTA; CDR2 reads FQGNSA. The CDR3 nucleotides are TGTGCCAGCAGCTTCGGACGGGTTTCCTACAATGAGCAGTTCTTC. Amino acids: CASSFGRVSYNEQFF.

This chain joins TRBV21-1 and TRBJ2-2; the D call in the table, TRBD1, was not verified against the DNA. TRBV21-1 is assigned pseudogene status. The CDR3 has 15 residues. Written as DNA, the CDR3 is TGTGCCAGCAGCAGAGTCAGGGGGAACACCGGGGAGCTGTTTTTT. Its translation is CASSRVRGNTGELFF.

The chain employs TRBV20-1 and TRBJ2-7, with D perhaps TRBD2 (5 bases). This CDR3 spans 15 amino acids. Trimming removed 1 base from V and 0 bases from J, with 13 bases in between. Germline-derived CDR1 and CDR2 are DFQATT and SNEGSKA (reference sequence). Here the CDR3 reads CSARVGSLFSYEQYF. The CDR3 nucleotides read TGCAGTGCTAGAGTAGGGAGCCTCTTCTCCTACGAGCAGTACTTC.

This clonotype was counted only a few times. The chain uses TRBV4-1 and TRBJ1-4, with D tentatively TRBD1 (5 bases). V was shortened by 3 bases and J by 0 bases, with 14 bases between the two germline ends. This CDR3 has 17 residues. The germline V gene encodes CDR1 MGHRA and CDR2 YSYEKL. CDR3 loop: CASSHPLRGTTNEKLFF. The CDR3 nucleotides read TGCGCCAGCAGCCACCCCTTAAGGGGAACAACTAATGAAAAACTGTTTTTT.

V usage is TRBV12-3 or TRBV12-4 and J usage is TRBJ2-3; D is uncertain. This CDR3 has 14 residues. With 6 bases removed from V and 0 bases from J, the gap between germline ends came to 10 bases. The CDR3 is CASRRAVSTDTQYF. DNA of the CDR3: TGTGCCAGCAGACGGGCAGTGAGCACAGATACGCAGTATTTT.

The chain links TRBV27 to TRBJ2-2, with 7 bases that match TRBD2. CDR3 length equals 13 residues. CDR1 is MNHEY and CDR2 is SMNVEV in the germline V gene (reference sequence). V lost 9 bases, J lost 8 bases, and 9 bases stayed unmatched. CDR3 sequence: CASRWGGRGELFF. CDR3 nucleotides: TGTGCCAGTAGGTGGGGGGGACGTGGGGAGCTGTTTTTT.

This clonotype was counted a single time. The rearrangement uses TRBV2 and TRBJ2-5; TRBD2 aligns across 8 bases. The CDR3 extends over 17 amino acids. Germline CDR1 reads SNHLY; CDR2 reads FYNNEI. Unmatched junction bases numbered 13, after V lost 5 bases and J lost 2 bases. The CDR3 is CASSPGTRSYTQETQYF. In DNA form, the CDR3 reads TGTGCCAGCAGTCCCGGGACTAGGTCCTATACACAAGAGACCCAGTACTTC.

This clonotype was detected only once. DNA of the CDR3: TGTGCCAGCAGTTACGGACCCGCAGGGGGGCTTCCACTGGAGACCCAGTACTTC. This gives the protein CASSYGPAGGLPLETQYF. The gene calls are TRBV6-2 or TRBV6-3 and TRBJ2-5, with D possibly matching TRBD1 (7 bases). CDR3 length equals 18 residues. With 2 bases removed from V and 5 bases from J, the gap between germline ends came to 24 bases. The germline CDR1 and CDR2 sequences are MNHEY and SVGEGT.

This clonotype was picked up a small number of times. The chain couples TRBV24-1 to TRBJ1-4; the D is unclear. CDR3 size: 15 residues. Germline-derived CDR1 and CDR2 are KGHDR and SFDVKD. Deletions cut 5 bases from V and 2 bases from J, with 11 bases between. The CDR3 region has the DNA TGTGCCACCAGTGGGCGTCTCACTACTAATGAAAAACTGTTTTTT. Translation: CATSGRLTTNEKLFF.

At least ten counts were recorded for this clonotype. This sequence joins TRBV5-1 and TRBJ2-5; TRBD1 aligns across 11 bases. The V gene end was trimmed by 5 bases and the J gene end by 5 bases; junction bases not matched to a gene: 8. Germline V gene sequence: CDR1 SGHRS, CDR2 YFSETQ. The CDR3 is made up of 15 amino acids. The CDR3 loop reads CASSSGQGAVETQYF. The CDR3 DNA follows: TGCGCCAGCAGTTCCGGACAGGGGGCTGTGGAGACCCAGTACTTC.

A few counts support this clonotype. J is TRBJ2-1 and V is TRBV5-1; possible D gene TRBD2, 7 bases. The CDR3 spans 14 residues. CDR1 and CDR2 from the germline V gene are SGHRS and YFSETQ. Trimming pared 0 bases from V and 5 bases from J, leaving 9 bases between. The CDR3 coding sequence is TGCGCCAGCAGCTTGGGGGGGGGCCACAATGAGCAGTTCTTC. Protein: CASSLGGGHNEQFF.

V gene TRBV7-2 combines with J gene TRBJ1-1, with unresolved D. Germline CDR1 SGHTA, CDR2 FQGNSA. The length of the CDR3 is 15 residues. Trimming cost V 1 base and J 2 bases, with 11 bases left between them. This CDR3 reads CASSLVPTRNTEAFF. The CDR3 DNA reads as TGTGCCAGCAGCTTAGTGCCCACCCGAAACACTGAAGCTTTCTTT.

This clonotype came up a few times. This chain uses TRBV6-1 with TRBJ2-1; the match to TRBD1 covers 9 bases. Trimming at V came to 2 bases and at J to 4 bases, leaving 9 bases not matched to a gene. The CDR3 is 17 residues long. Germline V gene lookup returns CDR1 MNHNS and CDR2 SASEGT. The CDR3 nucleotides read TGTGCCAGCAGTGAACTTGTTGGGACAGGGAGGTACAATGAGCAGTTCTTC. This codes for CASSELVGTGRYNEQFF.

This clonotype was seen at least ten times. This CDR3 is CASSLVKGSFGNTIYF. The DNA of the CDR3 is TGTGCCAGCAGCTTAGTAAAGGGCTCGTTTGGAAACACCATATATTTT. The chain employs TRBV7-9 and TRBJ1-3; no definite D call. Per germline, CDR1 SEHNR and CDR2 FQNEAQ (reference sequence). The ends were cut back, 1 base at V and 3 bases at J, with 13 bases in the middle. CDR3 length equals 16 residues.

This clonotype was seen ten or more times. The genes are TRBV4-3 and TRBJ1-2; D gene uncertain. Germline CDR1 and CDR2: LGHNA and YSLEER. The CDR3 contains 16 residues. Trimming took off 1 base at V and 1 base at J, with 13 bases between the two ends. CDR3 nucleotide sequence: TGCGCCAGCAGCCAAGTTCCCCAGGAGGATAACTATGGCTACACCTTC. It translates to CASSQVPQEDNYGYTF.